Listed below are T cell receptor beta chains from one sample, sequenced in a study of technical replicates of blood from several donors. Some clones are missing from TCRdb's copy, which holds only in-frame ones; the method was immunoSEQ multiplex PCR. The sample lists tens of thousands of clones, around 92% occurring once. The specimen was T cells isolated from PBMCs. These receptors came from a human donor in good health. Some clones in this sample may be carry-over from other donors' samples. The CDR3 runs from the conserved cysteine through the conserved F or W. Fields, in order: D gene, clone size, V gene, J gene, CDR3 protein, CDR3 DNA. The D gene is left open where the match is weak. The size of a clone is reported for some rows only, either as once, few or many, or as a class for expanded clones.

D: TRBD1; size: NA; V: TRBV19; J: TRBJ2-5; CDR3: CASSGTGGETQYF; DNA: TGTGCCAGTAGCGGGACAGGGGGCGAGACCCAGTACTTC
D: NA; size: NA; V: TRBV28; J: TRBJ2-5; CDR3: CASSPLKGLLTQYF; DNA: TGTGCCAGCAGTCCCCTTAAGGGACTTCTGACCCAGTACTTC
D: NA; size: NA; V: TRBV2; J: TRBJ2-7; CDR3: CASSAPGFYEQYF; DNA: TGTGCCAGCAGTGCCCCAGGCTTCTACGAGCAGTACTTC
D: TRBD1; size: NA; V: TRBV10-2; J: TRBJ1-1; CDR3: CASTDIINRGTEAFF; DNA: TGCGCCAGCACCGACATTATAAACAGGGGTACTGAAGCTTTCTTT
D: NA; size: NA; V: TRBV11-2; J: TRBJ2-7; CDR3: CASSLATDEQYF; DNA: TGTGCCAGCAGCTTAGCCACGGACGAGCAGTACTTC
D: TRBD1; size: NA; V: TRBV4-2; J: TRBJ1-2; CDR3: CASSQDLRGLLGGYTF; DNA: TGTGCCAGCAGCCAAGATCTAAGGGGGCTTTTGGGAGGCTACACCTTC
D: TRBD2; size: NA; V: TRBV5-1; J: TRBJ2-7; CDR3: CASSALAGDEQYF; DNA: TGCGCCAGCAGTGCCCTAGCGGGAGACGAGCAGTACTTC
D: TRBD2; size: NA; V: TRBV27; J: TRBJ2-7; CDR3: CASSISGNYEQYF; DNA: TGTGCCAGCAGTATAAGCGGGAACTACGAGCAGTACTTC
D: TRBD1; size: few; V: TRBV19; J: TRBJ2-2; CDR3: CASADRGEVRGELFF; DNA: TGTGCCAGTGCGGACAGGGGAGAGGTGCGCGGGGAGCTGTTTTTT
D: TRBD1; size: NA; V: TRBV27; J: TRBJ2-7; CDR3: CASSLGQGSYEQYF; DNA: TGTGCCAGCAGTCTGGGACAGGGCTCCTACGAGCAGTACTTC
D: NA; size: NA; V: TRBV7-9; J: TRBJ2-7; CDR3: CASSSGFFPGEPTYEQYF; DNA: TGTGCCAGCAGCTCCGGTTTCTTCCCAGGCGAACCTACCTACGAGCAGTACTTC
D: TRBD1; size: NA; V: TRBV11-3; J: TRBJ2-2; CDR3: CASSFGPGGTGELFF; DNA: TGTGCCAGCAGCTTTGGTCCAGGGGGCACCGGGGAGCTGTTTTTT
D: TRBD2; size: once; V: TRBV5-1; J: TRBJ2-1; CDR3: CASSLDTSGYNEQFF; DNA: TGCGCCAGCAGCTTGGACACTAGCGGATACAATGAGCAGTTCTTC
D: NA; size: NA; V: TRBV19; J: TRBJ2-3; CDR3: CASSIERGTDTQYF; DNA: TGTGCCAGTAGTATAGAGCGCGGAACAGATACGCAGTATTTT
D: NA; size: NA; V: TRBV6-5; J: TRBJ2-2; CDR3: CASSPGANTGELFF; DNA: TGTGCCAGCAGCCCCGGGGCGAACACCGGGGAGCTGTTTTTT
D: TRBD1; size: NA; V: TRBV27; J: TRBJ1-5; CDR3: CASSWTGGNQPQHF; DNA: TGTGCCAGCAGCTGGACAGGGGGCAATCAGCCCCAGCATTTT
D: TRBD1; size: once; V: TRBV7-3; J: TRBJ2-3; CDR3: CASSLLGDRELSTDTQYF; DNA: TGTGCCAGCAGCTTACTCGGAGACAGGGAACTTAGCACAGATACGCAGTATTTT
D: NA; size: NA; V: TRBV30; J: TRBJ1-3; CDR3: CAWSRGGNTIYF; DNA: TGTGCCTGGAGTAGAGGGGGAAACACCATATATTTT
D: TRBD2; size: NA; V: TRBV25-1; J: TRBJ2-5; CDR3: CASSDMLAGAQETQYF; DNA: TGTGCCAGCAGTGATATGCTAGCGGGGGCACAAGAGACCCAGTACTTC
D: TRBD1; size: NA; V: TRBV9; J: TRBJ1-1; CDR3: CASSVPGGTEAFF; DNA: TGTGCCAGCAGCGTACCAGGGGGCACTGAAGCTTTCTTT
D: TRBD2; size: NA; V: TRBV18; J: TRBJ2-7; CDR3: CASSPPREGPVYEQYF; DNA: TGTGCCAGCTCACCACCGCGGGAGGGCCCCGTCTACGAGCAGTACTTC
D: TRBD1; size: NA; V: TRBV18; J: TRBJ1-3; CDR3: CASSLQGQLVSGNTIYF; DNA: TGTGCCAGCTCTCTTCAGGGACAGCTTGTCTCTGGAAACACCATATATTTT
D: TRBD1; size: few; V: TRBV5-6; J: TRBJ1-1; CDR3: CASNWGTGFTEAFF; DNA: TGTGCCAGCAATTGGGGGACAGGGTTCACTGAAGCTTTCTTT
D: NA; size: NA; V: TRBV9; J: TRBJ2-2; CDR3: CASSGDSTGELFF; DNA: TGTGCCAGCAGCGGAGACAGCACCGGGGAGCTGTTTTTT
D: NA; size: NA; V: TRBV7-3; J: TRBJ2-2; CDR3: CASSLNALTAGELFF; DNA: TGTGCCAGCAGCCTCAATGCACTGACTGCCGGGGAGCTGTTTTTT
D: NA; size: NA; V: TRBV11-2; J: TRBJ1-1; CDR3: CASSYYLNTEAFF; DNA: TGTGCCAGCAGTTACTATCTGAACACTGAAGCTTTCTTT
D: TRBD1; size: NA; V: TRBV19; J: TRBJ2-1; CDR3: CASSSWDRGNEQFF; DNA: TGTGCCAGTAGTAGTTGGGACAGGGGGAATGAGCAGTTCTTC
D: TRBD1; size: few; V: TRBV19; J: TRBJ1-4; CDR3: CASSLDRGNEKLFF; DNA: TGTGCCAGTAGTCTCGACAGGGGAAATGAAAAACTGTTTTTT
D: NA; size: NA; V: TRBV4-3; J: TRBJ1-5; CDR3: CASSQGAGDNQPQHF; DNA: TGCGCCAGCAGCCAAGGGGCGGGGGACAATCAGCCCCAGCATTTT
D: NA; size: NA; V: TRBV5-6; J: TRBJ2-7; CDR3: CASSLGSVYEQYF; DNA: TGTGCCAGCAGCTTGGGTTCCGTCTACGAGCAGTACTTC
D: NA; size: NA; V: TRBV30; J: TRBJ2-3; CDR3: CAWKNRVTDTQYF; DNA: TGTGCCTGGAAGAACAGGGTTACAGATACGCAGTATTTT
D: TRBD1; size: once; V: TRBV5-4; J: TRBJ1-4; CDR3: CASSFQGGNEKLFF; DNA: TGTGCCAGCAGCTTCCAGGGGGGTAATGAAAAACTGTTTTTT
D: NA; size: once; V: TRBV6-5; J: TRBJ1-2; CDR3: CASSKQGRSGYTF; DNA: TGTGCCAGCAGTAAACAGGGAAGGAGTGGCTACACCTTC
D: TRBD1; size: NA; V: TRBV2; J: TRBJ2-3; CDR3: CASWGQTDTQYF; DNA: TGTGCCAGCTGGGGACAGACAGATACGCAGTATTTT
D: TRBD1; size: once; V: TRBV7-8; J: TRBJ2-5; CDR3: CASSPTGIQETQYF; DNA: TGTGCCAGCAGCCCGACAGGGATCCAAGAGACCCAGTACTTC
D: TRBD1; size: NA; V: TRBV19; J: TRBJ1-2; CDR3: CASSPGTASQGYTF; DNA: TGTGCCAGTAGTCCGGGGACAGCTTCTCAAGGCTACACCTTC
D: NA; size: NA; V: TRBV2; J: TRBJ2-3; CDR3: CASSVGAGETDTQYF; DNA: TGTGCCAGCAGTGTTGGGGCAGGGGAAACAGATACGCAGTATTTT
D: NA; size: NA; V: TRBV7-9; J: TRBJ1-4; CDR3: CASSPQTGGEKLFF; DNA: TGTGCCAGCAGCCCACAGACAGGAGGTGAAAAACTGTTTTTT
D: NA; size: NA; V: TRBV28; J: TRBJ2-3; CDR3: CASSSPYSHGTDTQYF; DNA: TGTGCCAGCAGTTCACCGTATTCACACGGCACAGATACGCAGTATTTT
D: TRBD1; size: NA; V: TRBV7-2; J: TRBJ2-7; CDR3: CASSSRQGASYEQYF; DNA: TGTGCCAGCAGCTCCCGACAGGGGGCGTCCTACGAGCAGTACTTC
D: NA; size: NA; V: TRBV2; J: TRBJ1-3; CDR3: CASSVGSVTSGNTIYF; DNA: TGTGCCAGCAGCGTTGGTTCGGTTACTTCTGGAAACACCATATATTTT